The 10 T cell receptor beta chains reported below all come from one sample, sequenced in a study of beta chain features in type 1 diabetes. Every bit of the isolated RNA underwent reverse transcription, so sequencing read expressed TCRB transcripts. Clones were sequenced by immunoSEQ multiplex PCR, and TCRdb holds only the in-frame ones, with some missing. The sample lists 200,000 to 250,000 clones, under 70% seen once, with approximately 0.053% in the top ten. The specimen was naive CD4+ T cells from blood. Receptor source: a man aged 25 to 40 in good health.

CDR3 DNA: TGCAGCGTTGGTGGGGCCAACCCCTACGAGCAGTACTTC. Its protein is CSVGGANPYEQYF. This chain connects TRBV29-1 to TRBJ2-7; tentative D call: TRBD1 (5 bases). CDR1 is SQVTM and CDR2 is ANQGSEA in the germline V gene. Trimming removed 4 bases at V and 2 bases at J, with 12 bases between. This CDR3 contains 13 residues.

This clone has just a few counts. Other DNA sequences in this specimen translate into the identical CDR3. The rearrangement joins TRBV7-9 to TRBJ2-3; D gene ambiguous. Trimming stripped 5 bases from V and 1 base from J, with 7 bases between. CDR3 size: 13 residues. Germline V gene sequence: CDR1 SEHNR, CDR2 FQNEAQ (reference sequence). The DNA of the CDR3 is TGTGCCAGCAGCCCCAGCGGCACAGATACGCAGTATTTT. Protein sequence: CASSPSGTDTQYF.

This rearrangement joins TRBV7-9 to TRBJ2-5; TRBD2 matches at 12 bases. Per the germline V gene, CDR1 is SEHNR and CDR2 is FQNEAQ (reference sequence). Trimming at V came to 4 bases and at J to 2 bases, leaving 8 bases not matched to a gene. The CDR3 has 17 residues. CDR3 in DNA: TGTGCCAGCAGCTCAGGACTAGCGGGGACTCTACAAGAGACCCAGTACTTC. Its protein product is CASSSGLAGTLQETQYF. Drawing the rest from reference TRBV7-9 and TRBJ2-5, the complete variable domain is DTGVSQNPRHKITKRGQNVTFRCDPISEHNRLYWYRQTLGQGPEFLTYFQNEAQLEKSRLLSDRFSAERPKGSFSTLEIQRTEQGDSAMYLCASSSGLAGTLQETQYFGPGTRLLVL.

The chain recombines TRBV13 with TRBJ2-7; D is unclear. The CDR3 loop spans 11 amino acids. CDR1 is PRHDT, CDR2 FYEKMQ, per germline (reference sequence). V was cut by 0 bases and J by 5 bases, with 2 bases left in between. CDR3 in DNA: TGTGCCAGCAGCTTAGGGGACGAGCAGTACTTC. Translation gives CASSLGDEQYF.

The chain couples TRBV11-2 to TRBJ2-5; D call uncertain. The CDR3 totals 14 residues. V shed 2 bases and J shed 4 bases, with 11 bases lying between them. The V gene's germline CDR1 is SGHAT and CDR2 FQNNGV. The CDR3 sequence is CASSLSRAGETQYF. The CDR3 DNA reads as TGTGCCAGCAGCTTAAGTAGGGCCGGAGAGACCCAGTACTTC.

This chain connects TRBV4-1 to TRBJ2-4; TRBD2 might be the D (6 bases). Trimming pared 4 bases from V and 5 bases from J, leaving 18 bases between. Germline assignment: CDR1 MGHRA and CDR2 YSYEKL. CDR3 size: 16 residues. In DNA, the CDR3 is TGCGCCAGCAGCCGCCCGGGGAGGCAGGGACAAAACATTCAGTACTTC. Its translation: CASSRPGRQGQNIQYF.

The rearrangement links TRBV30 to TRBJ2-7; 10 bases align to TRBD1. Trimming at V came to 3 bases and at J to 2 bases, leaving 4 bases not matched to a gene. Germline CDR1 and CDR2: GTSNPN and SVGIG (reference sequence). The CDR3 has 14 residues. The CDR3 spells CAWRSGTGAYEQYF. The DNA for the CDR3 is TGTGCCTGGAGATCCGGGACAGGGGCCTACGAGCAGTACTTC.

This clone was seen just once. CDR3 nucleotide sequence: TGTGCCAGCAGCTCCGCCCGACAGGGGGCCGGGGCCAACGTCCTGACTTTC. Protein sequence: CASSSARQGAGANVLTF. The chain is built from TRBV7-6 and TRBJ2-6, with 10 nucleotides matching TRBD1. V gave up 4 bases and J gave up 4 bases; unmatched junction bases: 7. Germline V lookup: CDR1 SGHVS, CDR2 FNYEAQ. This CDR3 spans 17 amino acids.

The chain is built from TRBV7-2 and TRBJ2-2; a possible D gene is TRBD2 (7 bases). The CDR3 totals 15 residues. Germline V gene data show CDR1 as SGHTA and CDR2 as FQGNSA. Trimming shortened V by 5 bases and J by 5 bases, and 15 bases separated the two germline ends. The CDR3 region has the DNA TGTGCCAGCAGCGACAGGACTAGTTATACCGGGGAGCTGTTTTTT. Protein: CASSDRTSYTGELFF.

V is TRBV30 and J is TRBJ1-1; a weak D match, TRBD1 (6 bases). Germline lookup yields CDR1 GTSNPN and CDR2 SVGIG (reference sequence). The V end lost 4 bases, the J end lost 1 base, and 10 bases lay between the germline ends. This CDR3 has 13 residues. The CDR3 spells CAWNWGPNTEAFF. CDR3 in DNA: TGTGCCTGGAATTGGGGGCCGAACACTGAAGCTTTCTTT.